Following are 20 T cell receptor beta chains from one sample sequenced in a study of beta chain features in type 1 diabetes. Overall study results and limits: The study found moderately but significantly shorter TCRB CDR3s in all four CD4+ subsets of Type 1 diabetes patients.

The entirety of the isolated RNA underwent reverse transcription, so expressed TCRB transcripts were sequenced. Assay: immunoSEQ multiplex PCR; the TCRdb copy retains only in-frame clones and omits some. The sample includes about 70,000 clones, about 50% seen only once; the top ten take around 0.7%. Antigen specificity for these receptors is unknown. Sequenced material: central memory CD4+ T cells from blood. The source is a man aged 30 to 39 with type 1 diabetes.

This clone occurred a few times. V gene TRBV30 combines with J gene TRBJ1-1, with a weak D call TRBD1 (6 bases). Germline V gives CDR1 GTSNPN, CDR2 SVGIG (reference sequence). Trimming left V 2 bases short and J 6 bases short, with 16 bases between. CDR3 length equals 14 residues. As DNA, the CDR3 is TGTGCCTGGAGTCATGGGGGGGCTAAACCTGAAGCTTTCTTT. The encoded protein is CAWSHGGAKPEAFF.

DNA of the CDR3: TGCGCCAGCAAGCAGGGCGTCTCTGGAAACACCATATATTTT. Translating gives CASKQGVSGNTIYF. The V call is TRBV5-1, the J call TRBJ1-3, with a weak D call TRBD1 (5 bases). Looked up from germline, CDR1 is SGHRS and CDR2 is YFSETQ. Trimming shortened V by 6 bases and J by 0 bases, and 10 bases separated the two germline ends. The CDR3 length is 14 residues.

This clone was detected only once. The rearrangement links TRBV19 to TRBJ1-1; 7 bases agree with TRBD1. The germline V gene has CDR1 LNHDA and CDR2 SQIVND (reference sequence). V dropped 5 bases and J dropped 11; count of bases not matched to a gene: 11. The CDR3 sequence is 13 residues long. CDR3 protein: CASSWTGHVSAFF. The CDR3 DNA reads TGTGCCAGTAGTTGGACAGGACACGTTTCGGCTTTCTTT.

This clone appeared a few times. The V gene is TRBV30, the J gene TRBJ2-1; no clear D gene. Trimming pared 3 bases from V and 0 bases from J, leaving 6 bases between. The length of the CDR3 is 13 residues. Germline-derived CDR1 and CDR2 are GTSNPN and SVGIG (reference sequence). The CDR3 DNA reads as TGTGCCTGGAGAAGCCCCTCCTACAATGAGCAGTTCTTC. It encodes CAWRSPSYNEQFF.

The chain recombines TRBV12-5 with TRBJ2-5; 10 nucleotides line up with TRBD2. Unmatched junction bases numbered 12, after V lost 1 base and J lost 4 bases. The CDR3 sequence is 18 residues long. The V gene's germline CDR1 is LGHNT and CDR2 FRNRAP. The CDR3: CASGLALQSSGGGETQYF. DNA of the CDR3: TGTGCTAGTGGTTTGGCCCTCCAGTCGAGCGGGGGGGGAGAGACCCAGTACTTC.

Turning to this clone: One end of the junction is discordant with germline, which a read error may explain. CDR3 sequence reads: CASSAGTASEAFF. CDR3 nucleotides: TGTGCTAGCAGTGCCGGGACAGCGTCCGAAGCTTTCTTT. J is TRBJ1-1 and V is TRBV7-7; TRBD1 aligns across 7 bases. This CDR3 is built from 13 residues. The germline gives CDR1 SSHAT, CDR2 FNYEAQ (reference sequence).

V usage is TRBV7-9 and J usage is TRBJ2-7; 8 nucleotides align to TRBD1. The junction had 11 bases not matched to a gene; V was cut back by 5 bases and J by 5 bases. This CDR3 comprises 15 residues. The germline CDR1 and CDR2 sequences are SEHNR and FQNEAQ (reference sequence). The CDR3 reads CASSPRGQGRDEQYF. CDR3 coding DNA: TGTGCCAGCAGCCCGAGAGGACAGGGTAGGGACGAGCAGTACTTC.

This clone came up once. The V and J genes are TRBV2 and TRBJ2-2; D possibly corresponds to TRBD1 (7 bases). Germline assignment: CDR1 SNHLY and CDR2 FYNNEI. V was cut by 4 bases and J by 2 bases, with 11 bases left in between. The CDR3 has 15 amino acids. DNA for the CDR3: TGTGCCAGCAGTGGGCAGGGGGGTAACACCGGGGAGCTGTTTTTT. It codes for CASSGQGGNTGELFF.

The V gene is TRBV12-5, the J gene TRBJ1-2, with 9 bases identical to TRBD1. Germline CDR1 and CDR2: LGHNT and FRNRAP. Germline trimming cut 5 bases from V and 2 bases from J; bases unmatched to any gene: 9. The CDR3 extends over 16 amino acids. CDR3 coding DNA: TGTGCTAGTGGTCCTGGAGGAGGACAGGGGAACTATGGCTACACCTTC. Translated: CASGPGGGQGNYGYTF.

The genes are TRBV7-9 and TRBJ1-4; 7 bases are shared with TRBD1. The CDR3 length is 15 residues. The germline V gene encodes CDR1 SEHNR and CDR2 FQNEAQ (reference sequence). The ends lost 1 base at V and 3 bases at J; junction bases unmatched: 2. This CDR3 reads CASSLVGTANEKLFF. The CDR3, as DNA: TGTGCCAGCAGCTTAGTAGGGACAGCTAATGAAAAACTGTTTTTT.

The chain combines TRBV5-4 with TRBJ1-1; D is unclear. The CDR3 extends over 14 amino acids. CDR1 is SGHNT and CDR2 is YYREEE in the germline V gene (reference sequence). The ends were cut back, 0 bases at V and 2 bases at J, with 8 bases in the middle. Here the CDR3 reads CASSLELDNTEAFF. In nucleotides, the CDR3 is TGTGCCAGCAGCTTGGAACTAGATAACACTGAAGCTTTCTTT.

This clone was seen more than once but under ten times. This chain uses TRBV18 with TRBJ1-1; D is perhaps TRBD1 (6 bases). Germline V gene data show CDR1 as KGHSH and CDR2 as LQKENI. Trimming stripped 6 bases from V and 1 base from J, with 12 bases between. CDR3 size: 14 residues. CDR3 nucleotides: TGTGCCAGCTCCCCCAGGGGCCGGAACACTGAAGCTTTCTTT. It yields the protein CASSPRGRNTEAFF.

The chain couples TRBV5-8 to TRBJ2-2, with 9 bases fitting TRBD1. The V gene end was trimmed by 4 bases and the J gene end by 0 bases; junction bases not matched to a gene: 7. The CDR3 is made up of 17 amino acids. In germline, CDR1 is SGHTS, CDR2 YDEGEE. For the CDR3, the DNA is TGTGCCAGCAGCGCAGGGACAGGGTGGACGAACACCGGGGAGCTGTTTTTT. It yields the protein CASSAGTGWTNTGELFF.

The chain recombines TRBV5-1 with TRBJ2-3, with D perhaps matching TRBD2 (6 bases). V shed 5 bases and J shed 1 base, with 11 bases lying between them. The CDR3 sequence is 14 residues long. The germline gives CDR1 SGHRS, CDR2 YFSETQ. This chain's CDR3 is CASSYAGRTDTQYF. The CDR3 region has the DNA TGCGCCAGCAGTTATGCGGGGCGCACAGATACGCAGTATTTT.

The J gene is TRBJ2-1, the V gene TRBV5-1, with D perhaps matching TRBD1 (6 bases). The CDR3 extends over 15 amino acids. V was pared by 4 bases and J by 8 bases, with 19 bases between. CDR1 and CDR2 (germline): SGHRS, YFSETQ. CDR3 amino acids: CASSQPTGPLDEQFF. The CDR3, as DNA: TGCGCCAGCAGCCAGCCGACAGGACCGTTGGATGAGCAGTTCTTC.

The chain links TRBV6-6 to TRBJ1-1, with 8 bases fitting TRBD1. The CDR3 consists of 16 residues. Germline V gives CDR1 MNHNY, CDR2 SVGAGI (reference sequence). The V segment lost 2 bases and the J segment 11 bases; nucleotides outside the gene matches: 16. In DNA, the CDR3 is TGTGCCAGCAGTTACGTGGAAGGACAGGGTCGGTTCTTGGCTTTCTTT. This codes for CASSYVEGQGRFLAFF.

This chain links TRBV25-1 with TRBJ2-5; TRBD1 aligns across 9 bases. V dropped 4 bases and J dropped 4; count of bases not matched to a gene: 7. Germline loops: CDR1 MGHDK, CDR2 SYGVNS. The CDR3 consists of 15 residues. CDR3 coding DNA: TGTGCCAGCAGTGGGGGACAGGGATGGGGAGAGACCCAGTACTTC. This gives the protein CASSGGQGWGETQYF.

The chain is built from TRBV11-2 and TRBJ2-7; weak D call: TRBD1 (5 bases). Germline CDR1 is SGHAT and CDR2 is FQNNGV. Trimming pared 2 bases from V and 7 bases from J, leaving 6 bases between. This CDR3 spans 11 amino acids. CDR3 amino acids: CASSLRGEQYF. Written as DNA, the CDR3 is TGTGCCAGCAGCTTAAGGGGAGAGCAGTACTTC.

The chain employs TRBV27 and TRBJ1-1; D not certain. CDR3 length: 13 residues. Germline V gene sequence: CDR1 MNHEY, CDR2 SMNVEV (reference sequence). The ends were cut back, 5 bases at V and 4 bases at J, with 11 bases in the middle. As DNA, the CDR3 is TGTGCCAGCAGTCTACGTATGATCACTGAAGCTTTCTTT. Protein sequence: CASSLRMITEAFF.

The sample holds a few counts of this clone. The chain has TRBV18 and TRBJ1-2; 7 nucleotides align to TRBD1. Trimming at V came to 5 bases and at J to 4 bases, leaving 19 bases not matched to a gene. The CDR3 is made up of 18 amino acids. Germline values: CDR1 KGHSH, CDR2 LQKENI. CDR3 DNA: TGTGCCAGCTCAATCAGTACCGCTCGGCAGGGGGGATTCTATGGCTACACCTTC. Protein product: CASSISTARQGGFYGYTF. The variable domain in full, with the rest retrieved from reference TRBV18 and TRBJ1-2, is NAGVMQNPRHLVRRRGQEARLRCSPMKGHSHVYWYRQLPEEGLKFMVYLQKENIIDESGMPKERFSAEFPKEGPSILRIQQVVRGDSAAYFCASSISTARQGGFYGYTFGSGTRLTVV.